This T cell receptor beta chain was recovered during a study of shared clonotypes between healthy human individuals. The CDR3 has 16 amino acids. From germline, CDR1 is SGHNT and CDR2 YYREEE (reference sequence). J gave up 3 bases and V 0 bases, and 5 bases lay outside the gene matches. Evenly divided among several immunoSEQ plates was the genomic DNA of each subset. Generated by immunoSEQ multiplex PCR, the TCRdb table keeps only in-frame clones and is missing some. The sample includes 470,000 or so clones, roughly 80% seen only once; the top ten take more than 9.5%. This receptor was taken from a woman aged 40 to 55 in good health. Some clones in this sample may be carry-over from other donors' samples. V is TRBV5-4 and J is TRBJ2-2; 7 bases are shared with TRBD1. The material sequenced was PBMCs. The DNA of the CDR3 is TGTGCCAGCAGCTTGGCAGGGGGAGTAGACACCGGGGAGCTGTTTTTT. Translated, it gives CASSLAGGVDTGELFF.